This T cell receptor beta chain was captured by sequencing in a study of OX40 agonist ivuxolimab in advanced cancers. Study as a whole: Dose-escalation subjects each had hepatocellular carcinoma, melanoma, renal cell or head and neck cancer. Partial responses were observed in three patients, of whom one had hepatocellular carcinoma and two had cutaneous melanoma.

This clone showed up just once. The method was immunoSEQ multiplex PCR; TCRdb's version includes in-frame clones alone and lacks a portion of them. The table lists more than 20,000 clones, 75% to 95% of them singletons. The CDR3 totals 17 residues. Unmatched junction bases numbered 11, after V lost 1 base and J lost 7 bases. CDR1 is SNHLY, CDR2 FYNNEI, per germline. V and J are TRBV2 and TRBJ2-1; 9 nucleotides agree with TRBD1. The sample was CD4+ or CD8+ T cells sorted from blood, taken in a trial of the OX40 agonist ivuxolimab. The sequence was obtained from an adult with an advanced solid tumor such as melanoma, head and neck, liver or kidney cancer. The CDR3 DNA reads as TGTGCCAGCAGTGAAGGGCCCCCGGGACAGGGTACAAATGAGCAGTTCTTC. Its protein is CASSEGPPGQGTNEQFF.